Following are 12 T cell receptor beta chains from one sample sequenced in a study of immune evolution from preneoplasia to lung adenocarcinoma (dated by TCRdb to 2020 to 2023). Library preparation employed the immunoSEQ multiplex PCR assay. TCRdb took over this immuneACCESS table, retaining in-frame rearrangements with V and J assigned. Such tables are incomplete; in checked studies, under half of the missing clones stem from an unresolved V gene, and the remainder is unexplained. Across this sample there are 9,500 to 15,000 clones, with roughly 84% seen only once. The ten top clones hold around 3.8% of the sample. Sequencing was performed on FFPE tissue from an adenomatous hyperplasia lung lesion. The intended sense of this specimen's cell subset or site label: atypical adenomatous hyperplasia (AAH), lung preneoplasia. The receptors originated from a person between 45 and 75 years old with lung adenocarcinoma.

This chain connects TRBV19 to TRBJ2-3; TRBD1 is a possible D gene (6 bases). CDR3 length: 14 residues. Germline CDR1 is LNHDA and CDR2 is SQIVND (reference sequence). V lost 4 bases and J 2 bases, leaving 10 bases between the germline ends. This CDR3 reads CASSTDRYTDTQYF. As DNA, the CDR3 is TGTGCCAGTAGTACCGACAGGTACACAGATACGCAGTATTTT.

The chain links TRBV5-6 to TRBJ2-3; D ambiguous. There are 13 residues in the CDR3. V dropped 1 base and J dropped 0 bases, with 3 bases sitting between them. Germline loops: CDR1 SGHDT, CDR2 YYEEEE. The CDR3: CASSLWSTDTQYF. CDR3 bases: TGTGCCAGCAGCTTGTGGAGCACAGATACGCAGTATTTT.

Remarks on this clone: A read error may produce the germline difference seen at one junction end. The chain is built from TRBV6-5 and TRBJ1-2; D might be TRBD1 (5 bases). Germline-derived CDR1 and CDR2 are MNHEY and SVGAGI. This CDR3 contains 14 residues. Here the CDR3 reads CASSYREWGYGYTF. DNA of the CDR3: TGTGCCAGCAGTTACAGGGAGTGGGGCTATGGCTATACCTTC.

The V and J genes are TRBV14 and TRBJ2-7, with TRBD2 matching 7 bases. Trimming cost V 3 bases and J 1 base; bases outside gene matches: 3. Germline V gene lookup returns CDR1 SGHDN and CDR2 FVKESK. The CDR3 sequence is 14 residues long. CDR3 sequence reads: CASSHRAGSYEQYF. DNA of the CDR3: TGTGCCAGCAGCCATCGAGCGGGGTCCTACGAGCAGTACTTC.

The gene calls are TRBV25-1 and TRBJ1-2; tentatively, D is TRBD1 (5 bases). Germline assignment: CDR1 MGHDK and CDR2 SYGVNS. CDR3 length: 14 residues. Trimming pared 2 bases from V and 4 bases from J, leaving 11 bases between. The CDR3 region has the DNA TGTGCCAGCAGTGAAGGGGGACGGATCTATGGCTACACCTTC. This encodes CASSEGGRIYGYTF.

This chain connects TRBV27 to TRBJ1-4; a possible D gene is TRBD1 (5 bases). CDR3 length: 16 amino acids. The V end lost 6 bases, the J end lost 4 bases, and 18 bases lay between the germline ends. Germline lookup yields CDR1 MNHEY and CDR2 SMNVEV (reference sequence). CDR3 amino acids: CASRALRVGDNEKLFF. DNA for the CDR3: TGTGCCAGCAGGGCCCTCAGGGTGGGGGATAATGAAAAACTGTTTTTT.

This clone has just one count. The rearrangement links TRBV28 to TRBJ2-4, with 9 bases fitting TRBD1. J lost 9 bases, V lost 5 bases, and 8 bases had no gene match. The CDR3 is 14 amino acids. CDR1 and CDR2 (germline): MDHEN, SYDVKM. CDR3 loop: CASSGTGRRVIQYF. The CDR3 bases are TGTGCCAGCAGTGGGACAGGGAGACGCGTCATTCAGTACTTC.

This chain uses TRBV2 with TRBJ2-3; possible D gene TRBD2, 6 bases. V lost 5 bases to trimming and J lost 8 bases, with 20 bases between them. The CDR3 is 15 amino acids. Looked up from germline, CDR1 is SNHLY and CDR2 is FYNNEI. CDR3 DNA: TGTGCCAGCAGTCGGACCTCCGGGACTTTGGGTACGCAGTATTTT. It codes for CASSRTSGTLGTQYF.

V gene TRBV5-6 combines with J gene TRBJ1-1; D is possibly TRBD1 (5 bases). The V and J ends lost 4 bases and 0 bases respectively, with 10 bases between them. Germline V gene lookup returns CDR1 SGHDT and CDR2 YYEEEE. CDR3 size: 14 residues. In DNA form, the CDR3 reads TGTGCCAGCAGCCGACAGCTGATGAACACTGAAGCTTTCTTT. This sequence encodes CASSRQLMNTEAFF.

This clone is a singleton in its sample. The rearrangement joins TRBV7-8 to TRBJ2-2; 7 bases are a match to TRBD1. J lost 5 bases, V lost 5 bases, and 8 bases had no gene match. The CDR3 contains 15 residues. Germline CDR1 reads SGHVS; CDR2 reads FQNEAQ. The CDR3 nucleotides are TGTGCCAGCAGCCGTAGACAGGGAAATACCGGGGAGCTGTTTTTT. This gives the protein CASSRRQGNTGELFF.

This clone has only one observation. The J gene is TRBJ2-7, the V gene TRBV10-3; no clear D gene. From germline, CDR1 is ENHRY and CDR2 SYGVKD. The V gene lost 0 bases and the J gene lost 7 bases, with 4 bases spanning the gap. The CDR3 totals 11 residues. CDR3 region: CAISESWEQYF. In DNA form, the CDR3 reads TGTGCCATCAGTGAGTCTTGGGAGCAGTACTTC.

The chain combines TRBV5-1 with TRBJ2-1; 9 bases align to TRBD2. The CDR3 loop spans 13 amino acids. CDR1 and CDR2 from the germline V gene are SGHRS and YFSETQ. With V trimmed by 2 bases and J by 9 bases, 3 bases remained unmatched. The CDR3, as DNA: TGCGCCAGCAGCTTAGGGCGGGAGGGTGAGCAGTTCTTC. Its protein is CASSLGREGEQFF.